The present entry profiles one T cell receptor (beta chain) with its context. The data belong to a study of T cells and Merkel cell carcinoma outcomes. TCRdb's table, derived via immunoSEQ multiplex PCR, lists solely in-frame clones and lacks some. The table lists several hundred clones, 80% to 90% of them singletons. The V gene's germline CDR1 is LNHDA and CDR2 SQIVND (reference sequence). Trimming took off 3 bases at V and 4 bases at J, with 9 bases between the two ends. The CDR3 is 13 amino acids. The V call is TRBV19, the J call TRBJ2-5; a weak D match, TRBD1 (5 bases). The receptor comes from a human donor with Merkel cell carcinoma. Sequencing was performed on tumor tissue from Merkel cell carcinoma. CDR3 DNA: TGTGCCAGTAGTATTTTAGACAGAGAGACCCAGTACTTC. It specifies CASSILDRETQYF.